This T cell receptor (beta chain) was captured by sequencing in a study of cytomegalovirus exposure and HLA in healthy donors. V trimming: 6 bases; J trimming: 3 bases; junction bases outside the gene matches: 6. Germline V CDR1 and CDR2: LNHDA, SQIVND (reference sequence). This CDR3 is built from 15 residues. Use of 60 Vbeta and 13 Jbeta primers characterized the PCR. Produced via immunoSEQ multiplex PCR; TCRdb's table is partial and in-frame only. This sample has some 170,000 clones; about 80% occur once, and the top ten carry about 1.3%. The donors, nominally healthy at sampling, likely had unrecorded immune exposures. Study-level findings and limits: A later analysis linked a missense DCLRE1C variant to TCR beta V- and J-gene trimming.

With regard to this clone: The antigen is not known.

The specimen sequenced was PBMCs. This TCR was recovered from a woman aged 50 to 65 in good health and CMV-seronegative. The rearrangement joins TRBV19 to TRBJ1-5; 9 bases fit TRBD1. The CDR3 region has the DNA TGTGCCAGTAGACCGGGACAGGGCCACAATCAGCCCCAGCATTTT. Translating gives CASRPGQGHNQPQHF.